The text below deals with one T cell receptor beta chain. This clone's antigen is unknown. Within one base of it there is no much larger clone, and no base qualities were kept. Participants in the prospective study were aged about 18 to 89 years, lived in about two dozen United States geographic areas, and enrolled through a virtual design. To assign participants to cohorts, the prospective study relied on clinical history that participants themselves reported in a screening survey and a study questionnaire. Exposed participants had been in contact, within 2 weeks of entering the study, with a person who had a PCR-confirmed or clinician-diagnosed case of COVID-19. In the prospective study, whole blood, serum and a nasopharyngeal or oropharyngeal swab were collected from each participant by mobile phlebotomists. Prospective study participants could optionally give additional blood draws and questionnaires over an approximately two-month period. Before DNA extraction, prospective study blood samples were shipped either frozen or at room temperature.

These data come from a study of blood T cell repertoires in COVID-19 (dated by TCRdb to the early 2020s). In terms of the full investigation: Collaborator samples came from the United States, Italy and Spain and covered acute and convalescent phases of COVID-19. The material from the prospective study consisted of cDNA or gDNA derived from T cells, B-cell-depleted T cells, or PBMCs. Deeply sampled blood TCRbeta repertoires from subjects exposed to, actively infected with, or recovered from COVID-19 were included in the dataset. The repertoires were made available in a free public database intended to serve as a resource for research on the immune response to SARS-CoV-2. Samples came from the ongoing ImmuneRACE study (first 160 participants) plus 1,254 subjects from 6 global collaborators. Nearly every sample came with metadata listing a de-identified subject ID, COVID-19 status, age in years and sex. HLA class I and class II types, where available, came from metadata supplied by the sample provider rather than from assay-based typing. Study-wide conclusions, independent of this receptor: How much clinical and demographic metadata was included differed by source and by participant, and the metadata was provided uncurated.

The germline V gene provides CDR1 SGHRS and CDR2 YFSETQ. The junction carries 15 bases between V and J, which are trimmed by 4 bases and 8 bases respectively. There are 14 amino acids in the CDR3, from cysteine to phenylalanine inclusive. Only the CDR3 portion is preserved as DNA: 42 bases, with reading frame beginning at the first base. The immunoSEQ Assay, a bias-controlled multiplex PCR, was used to amplify TCRbeta CDR3 regions from genomic DNA. As for the original processing: Within the assay, amplification of reference gene primers was used to estimate how many nucleated cells each sample contained. To quantify the absolute abundance of each unique TCRbeta CDR3 rearrangement, sequence reads were collapsed and filtered. Productive Simpson clonality was computed per sample as the square root of Simpson's diversity index over productive rearrangements. TCRdb stores this immuneACCESS table with in-frame sequences only. Part of the clones is absent; in the studies checked, under half of the shortfall reflects unresolved V genes, and no reason is known for the rest. The D gene and trimming were derived from the DNA, and the V and J assignments and clone size from that table. In all, the sample holds roughly 200,000 clones, and 83% of those were seen once. Jointly, the top ten make up roughly 5% of the sample.

Recombination connected TRBV5-1 to TRBJ1-4; TRBD1 is possibly the D segment (5 matching bases). Specimen: PBMCs or T cells enriched from blood (not recorded which). This clonotype was obtained from a woman between 45 and 60 years old who had been exposed to COVID-19. The nucleotides are TGCGCCAGCAGCCGCCGGGGGGATTACGAAAAACTGTTTTTT. It specifies CASSRRGDYEKLFF.